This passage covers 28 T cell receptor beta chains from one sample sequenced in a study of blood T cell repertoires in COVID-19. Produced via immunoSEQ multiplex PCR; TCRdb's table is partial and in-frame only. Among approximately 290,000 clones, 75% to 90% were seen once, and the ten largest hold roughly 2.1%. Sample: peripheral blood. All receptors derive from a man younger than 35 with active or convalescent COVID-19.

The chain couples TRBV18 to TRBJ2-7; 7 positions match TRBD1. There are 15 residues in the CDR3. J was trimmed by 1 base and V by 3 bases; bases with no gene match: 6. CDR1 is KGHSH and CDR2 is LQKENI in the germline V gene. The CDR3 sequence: CASSPRQGLSYEQYF. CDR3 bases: TGTGCCAGCTCACCGAGACAGGGTCTGTCCTACGAGCAGTACTTC. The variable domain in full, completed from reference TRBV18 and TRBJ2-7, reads NAGVMQNPRHLVRRRGQEARLRCSPMKGHSHVYWYRQLPEEGLKFMVYLQKENIIDESGMPKERFSAEFPKEGPSILRIQQVVRGDSAAYFCASSPRQGLSYEQYFGPGTRLTVT.

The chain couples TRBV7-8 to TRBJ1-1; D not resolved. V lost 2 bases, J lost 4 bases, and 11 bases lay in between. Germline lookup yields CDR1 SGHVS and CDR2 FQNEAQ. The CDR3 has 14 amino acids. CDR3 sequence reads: CASSLLRSGTEAFF. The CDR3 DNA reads TGTGCCAGCAGCTTATTAAGGTCGGGCACTGAAGCTTTCTTT.

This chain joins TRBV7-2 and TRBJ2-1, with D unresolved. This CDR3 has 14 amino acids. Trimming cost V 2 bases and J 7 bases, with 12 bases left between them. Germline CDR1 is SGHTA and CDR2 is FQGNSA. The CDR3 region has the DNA TGTGCCAGCAGCTTATCCCCGAGCAGGAATGAGCAGTTCTTC. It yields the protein CASSLSPSRNEQFF.

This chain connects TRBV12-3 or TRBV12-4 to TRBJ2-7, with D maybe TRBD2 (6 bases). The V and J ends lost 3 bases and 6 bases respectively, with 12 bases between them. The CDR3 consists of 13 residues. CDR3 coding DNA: TGTGCCAGCAGTTTCGGGGGTAGAGGCGAGCAGTACTTC. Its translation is CASSFGGRGEQYF.

In DNA form, the CDR3 reads TGTGCCAGCAGTGAAGCGGGACAGAACACTGAAGCTTTCTTT. It is translated as CASSEAGQNTEAFF. The V call is TRBV6-1, the J call TRBJ1-1; possibly TRBD1 for D (6 bases). V was clipped by 0 bases and J by 1 base, with 6 bases between them. CDR1 is MNHNS and CDR2 is SASEGT in the germline V gene. This CDR3 comprises 14 residues.

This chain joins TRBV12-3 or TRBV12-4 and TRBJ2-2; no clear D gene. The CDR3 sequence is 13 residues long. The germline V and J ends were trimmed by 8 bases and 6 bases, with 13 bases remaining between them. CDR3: CASVSLPSGELFF. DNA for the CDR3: TGTGCCAGCGTATCCCTTCCCTCCGGGGAGCTGTTTTTT.

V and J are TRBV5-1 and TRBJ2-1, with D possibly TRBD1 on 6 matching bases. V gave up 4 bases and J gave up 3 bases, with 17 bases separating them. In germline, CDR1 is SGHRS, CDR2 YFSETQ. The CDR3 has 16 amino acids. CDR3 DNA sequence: TGCGCCAGCAGCCACGACAGGTCCACCTACTACAATGAGCAGTTCTTC. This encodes CASSHDRSTYYNEQFF.

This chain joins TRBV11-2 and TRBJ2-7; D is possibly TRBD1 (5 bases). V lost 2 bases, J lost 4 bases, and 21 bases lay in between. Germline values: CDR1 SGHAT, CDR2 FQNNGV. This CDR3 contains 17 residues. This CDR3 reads CASSLSRDSGRWYEQYF. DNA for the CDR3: TGTGCCAGCAGCTTATCGCGCGACAGTGGAAGATGGTACGAGCAGTACTTC.

The CDR3 sequence is CASSQSLSEKLFF. Here the CDR3 DNA reads TGCGCCAGCAGTCAATCTCTGTCTGAAAAACTGTTTTTT. The chain uses TRBV23-1 and TRBJ1-4; D remains unclear. TRBV23-1 falls under the ORF class, with uncertain function. V was shortened by 0 bases and J by 7 bases, with 6 bases between the two germline ends. The CDR3 has 13 residues.

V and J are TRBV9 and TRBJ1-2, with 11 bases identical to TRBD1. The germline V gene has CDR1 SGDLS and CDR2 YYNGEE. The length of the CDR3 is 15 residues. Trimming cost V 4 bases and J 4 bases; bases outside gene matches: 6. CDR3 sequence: CASSSGTGGGYGYTF. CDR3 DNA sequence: TGTGCCAGCAGCTCGGGGACAGGGGGTGGCTATGGCTACACCTTC.

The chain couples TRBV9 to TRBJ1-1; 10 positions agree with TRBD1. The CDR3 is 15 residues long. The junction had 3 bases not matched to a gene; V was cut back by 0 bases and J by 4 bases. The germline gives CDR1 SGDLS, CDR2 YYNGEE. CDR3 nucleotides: TGTGCCAGCAGCGTAGGCGGGACAGGGGTCACTGAAGCTTTCTTT. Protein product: CASSVGGTGVTEAFF.

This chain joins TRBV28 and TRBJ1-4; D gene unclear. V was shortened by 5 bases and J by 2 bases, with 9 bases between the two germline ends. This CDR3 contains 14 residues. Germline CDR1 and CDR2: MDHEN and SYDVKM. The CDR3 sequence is CASSEFVTNEKLFF. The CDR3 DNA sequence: TGTGCCAGCAGTGAGTTTGTGACTAATGAAAAACTGTTTTTT.

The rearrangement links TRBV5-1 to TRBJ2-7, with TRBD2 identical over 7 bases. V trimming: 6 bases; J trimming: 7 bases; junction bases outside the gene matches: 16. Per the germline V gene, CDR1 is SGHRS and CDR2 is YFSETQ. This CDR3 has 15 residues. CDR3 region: CASTPSSGRGGEQYF. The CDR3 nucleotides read TGCGCCAGCACGCCCTCATCGGGGAGGGGCGGGGAGCAGTACTTC.

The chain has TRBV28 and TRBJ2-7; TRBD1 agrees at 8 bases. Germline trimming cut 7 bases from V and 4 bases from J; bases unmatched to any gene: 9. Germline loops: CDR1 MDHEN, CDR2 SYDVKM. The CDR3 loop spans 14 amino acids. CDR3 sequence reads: CASTRGQGAYEQYF. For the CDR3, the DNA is TGTGCCAGCACTAGGGGGCAGGGGGCTTACGAGCAGTACTTC.

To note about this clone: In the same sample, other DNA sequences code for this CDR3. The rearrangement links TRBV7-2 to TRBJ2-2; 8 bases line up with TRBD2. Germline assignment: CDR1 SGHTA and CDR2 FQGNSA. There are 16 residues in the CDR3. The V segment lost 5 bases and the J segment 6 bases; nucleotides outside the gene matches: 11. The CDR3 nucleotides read TGTGCCAGCAGCCCTACCGGGGGGGGTTCTTCCGGGGAGCTGTTTTTT. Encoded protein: CASSPTGGGSSGELFF. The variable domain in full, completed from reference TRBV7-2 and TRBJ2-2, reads GAGVSQSPSNKVTEKGKDVELRCDPISGHTALYWYRQSLGQGLEFLIYFQGNSAPDKSGLPSDRFSAERTGGSVSTLTIQRTQQEDSAVYLCASSPTGGGSSGELFFGEGSRLTVL.

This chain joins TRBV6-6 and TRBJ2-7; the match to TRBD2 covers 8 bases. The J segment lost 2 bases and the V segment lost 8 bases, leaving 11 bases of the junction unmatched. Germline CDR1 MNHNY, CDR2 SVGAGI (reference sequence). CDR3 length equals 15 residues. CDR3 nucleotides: TGTGCCAGCCAATCTCTGCGGGGGGCGACCTACGAGCAGTACTTC. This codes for CASQSLRGATYEQYF.

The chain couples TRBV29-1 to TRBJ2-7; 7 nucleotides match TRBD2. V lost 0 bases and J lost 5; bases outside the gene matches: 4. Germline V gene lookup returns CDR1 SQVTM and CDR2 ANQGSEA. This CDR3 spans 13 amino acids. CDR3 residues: CSVEESRENEQYF. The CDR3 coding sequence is TGCAGCGTTGAAGAGTCGCGGGAGAACGAGCAGTACTTC.

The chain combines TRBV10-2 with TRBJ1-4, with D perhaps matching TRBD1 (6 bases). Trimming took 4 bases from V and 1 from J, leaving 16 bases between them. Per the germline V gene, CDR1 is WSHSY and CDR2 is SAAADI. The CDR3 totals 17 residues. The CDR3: CASSAPNRVETNEKLFF. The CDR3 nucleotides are TGCGCCAGCAGTGCCCCTAACAGGGTGGAAACTAATGAAAAACTGTTTTTT.

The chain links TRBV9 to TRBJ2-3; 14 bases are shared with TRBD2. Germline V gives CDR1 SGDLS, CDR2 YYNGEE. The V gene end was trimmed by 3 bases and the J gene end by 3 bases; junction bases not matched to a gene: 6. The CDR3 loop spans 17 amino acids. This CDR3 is CASSAGLAGVLTDTQYF. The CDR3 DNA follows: TGTGCCAGCAGCGCGGGACTAGCGGGAGTTCTTACAGATACGCAGTATTTT.

CDR3 in DNA: TGTGCCAGCAGCTCCCGGACGGGAAAAAATGAAGCTTTCTTT. This sequence encodes CASSSRTGKNEAFF. This sequence joins TRBV9 and TRBJ1-1; D remains ambiguous. The V gene lost 4 bases and the J gene lost 7 bases, with 17 bases spanning the gap. The CDR3 sequence is 14 residues long. Germline-derived CDR1 and CDR2 are SGDLS and YYNGEE.

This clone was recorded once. Here the CDR3 DNA reads TGTGCCAGCTCACGAGACAGGTCCTACAATGAGCAGTTCTTC. Translated, it gives CASSRDRSYNEQFF. The V gene is TRBV18, the J gene TRBJ2-1; tentative D call: TRBD1 (6 bases). V was pared by 4 bases and J by 1 base, with 8 bases between. The CDR3 consists of 14 residues. Germline CDR1 reads KGHSH; CDR2 reads LQKENI.

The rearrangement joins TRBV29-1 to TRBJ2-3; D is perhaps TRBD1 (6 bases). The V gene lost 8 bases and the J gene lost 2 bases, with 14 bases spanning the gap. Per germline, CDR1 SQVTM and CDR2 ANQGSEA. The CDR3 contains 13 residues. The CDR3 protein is CSTYRALTDTQYF. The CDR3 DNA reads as TGCAGCACGTACAGGGCCCTCACAGATACGCAGTATTTT.

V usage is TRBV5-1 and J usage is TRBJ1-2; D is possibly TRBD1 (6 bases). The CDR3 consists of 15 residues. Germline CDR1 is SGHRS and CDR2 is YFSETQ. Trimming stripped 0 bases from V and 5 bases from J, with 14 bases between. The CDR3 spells CASSLGAGDIYGYTF. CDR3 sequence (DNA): TGCGCCAGCAGCTTGGGTGCAGGGGATATTTATGGCTACACCTTC.

The chain's CDR3 is CASSLGQGFDEKLFF. CDR3 coding DNA: TGTGCCAGCAGCTTAGGGCAGGGATTTGATGAAAAACTGTTTTTT. V and J are TRBV7-9 and TRBJ1-4; D possibly corresponds to TRBD1 (5 bases). V was clipped by 1 base and J by 6 bases, with 12 bases between them. Germline V gene data show CDR1 as SEHNR and CDR2 as FQNEAQ (reference sequence). CDR3 length: 15 amino acids.

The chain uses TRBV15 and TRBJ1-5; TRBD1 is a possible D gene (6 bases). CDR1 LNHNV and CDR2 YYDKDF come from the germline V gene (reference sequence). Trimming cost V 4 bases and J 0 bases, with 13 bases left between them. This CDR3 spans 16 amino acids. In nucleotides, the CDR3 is TGTGCCACCAGCACCCTAGGGGGAAATAGCAATCAGCCCCAGCATTTT. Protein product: CATSTLGGNSNQPQHF.

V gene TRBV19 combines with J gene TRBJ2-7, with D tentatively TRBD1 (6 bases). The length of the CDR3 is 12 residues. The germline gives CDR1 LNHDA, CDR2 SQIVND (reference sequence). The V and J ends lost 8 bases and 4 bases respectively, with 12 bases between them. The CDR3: CASGSGVYEQYF. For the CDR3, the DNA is TGTGCCAGTGGTTCAGGGGTTTACGAGCAGTACTTC. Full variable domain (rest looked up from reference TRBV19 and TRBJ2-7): DGGITQSPKYLFRKEGQNVTLSCEQNLNHDAMYWYRQDPGQGLRLIYYSQIVNDFQKGDIAEGYSVSREKKESFPLTVTSAQKNPTAFYLCASGSGVYEQYFGPGTRLTVT.

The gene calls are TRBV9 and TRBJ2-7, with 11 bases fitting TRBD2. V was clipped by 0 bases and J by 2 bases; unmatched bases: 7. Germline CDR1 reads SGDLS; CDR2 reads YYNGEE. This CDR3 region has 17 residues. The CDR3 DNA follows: TGTGCCAGCAGCGTAGACACCGGGACTAGCGGTCCCTACGAGCAGTACTTC. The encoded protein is CASSVDTGTSGPYEQYF.

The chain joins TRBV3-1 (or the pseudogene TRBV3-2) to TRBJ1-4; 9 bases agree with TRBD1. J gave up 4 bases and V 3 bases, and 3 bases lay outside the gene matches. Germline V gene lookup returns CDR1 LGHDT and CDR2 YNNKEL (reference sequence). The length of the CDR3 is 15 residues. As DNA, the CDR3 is TGTGCCAGCAGCCACCCGGGACAGGGTAATGAAAAACTGTTTTTT. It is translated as CASSHPGQGNEKLFF.